The rows below give T cell receptor beta chains drawn from one sample of a study of blood T cell repertoires in COVID-19. Assay used: immunoSEQ multiplex PCR; TCRdb lists only in-frame clones, some missing. The sample records roughly 250,000 clones, approximately 82% being singletons. The sample consisted of peripheral blood. The receptor set was obtained from an elderly woman with active or convalescent COVID-19. The CDR3 runs from the conserved cysteine through the conserved F or W. D genes are given only for firm matches. Not every row has a clone size; where given, it reads once, few, many or a size class.

D	V	J	size	DNA	CDR3
-	TRBV5-6	TRBJ2-4	few	TGTGCCAGCAGCCCTTTTAGTAAGTTAGCCAAAAACATTCAGTACTTC	CASSPFSKLAKNIQYF
TRBD2	TRBV18	TRBJ2-7	-	TGTGCCAGCTCAGAACTAGCGGGAGCGTACGAGCAGTACTTC	CASSELAGAYEQYF
-	TRBV28	TRBJ1-4	-	TGTGCCAGCATTGGGCAGCCCAATGAAAAACTGTTTTTT	CASIGQPNEKLFF
TRBD1	TRBV24-1	TRBJ2-1	-	TGTGCCACCAGTGAATCCCCGGGACAGGGGCCCTACAATGAGCAGTTCTTC	CATSESPGQGPYNEQFF
-	TRBV9	TRBJ2-3	-	TGTGCCAGCAGCGTAGATGAGGGGGCGGGGGATACGCAGTATTTT	CASSVDEGAGDTQYF
-	TRBV19	TRBJ1-4	-	TGTGCCAGTAGTATCGGCCAGGTGGATGAAAAACTGTTTTTT	CASSIGQVDEKLFF
-	TRBV14	TRBJ2-1	-	TGTGCCAGCAGCCAAGGCGCGGGGCAGTGGAATGAGCAGTTCTTC	CASSQGAGQWNEQFF
-	TRBV15	TRBJ2-3	few	TGTGCCACCAGCAGTTCGGACATTCATACGCAGTATTTT	CATSSSDIHTQYF
TRBD1	TRBV6-5	TRBJ1-2	once	TGTGCCAGCAGTTACACGGGACAGCGTAGACTCTATGGCTACACCTTC	CASSYTGQRRLYGYTF
-	TRBV3-1/TRBV3-2	TRBJ2-2	-	TGTGCCAGCAGCCCCACGGGGATCACCGGGGAGCTGTTTTTT	CASSPTGITGELFF
-	TRBV4-1	TRBJ1-3	once	TGCGCCAGCAGCCAATCCGGACAGAACCGTAAATTTGGAAACACCATATATTTT	CASSQSGQNRKFGNTIYF
TRBD2	TRBV30	TRBJ2-7	once	TGTGCCTGGAGCTCGAGCGGGAGGGTAACCTACGAGCAGTACTTC	CAWSSSGRVTYEQYF
TRBD1	TRBV3-1/TRBV3-2	TRBJ1-5	once	TGTGCCAGCAGCCAAACAGGGGGCGGGAATCAGCCCCAGCATTTT	CASSQTGGGNQPQHF
-	TRBV5-6	TRBJ1-1	-	TGTGCCAGCAGCCTCCCACAGGGAGTGAACACTGAAGCTTTCTTT	CASSLPQGVNTEAFF
TRBD1	TRBV25-1	TRBJ1-2	-	TGTGCCAGCAGGGGACAGGGGGCTGCTAACTATGGCTACACCTTC	CASRGQGAANYGYTF
-	TRBV7-9	TRBJ1-1	-	TGTGCCAGCAGCTTATCTTCGAACACTGAAGCTTTCTTT	CASSLSSNTEAFF
TRBD1	TRBV19	TRBJ1-4	-	TGTGCCAGTAGTGACAGGGGAGGTACTAATGAAAAACTGTTTTTT	CASSDRGGTNEKLFF
TRBD1	TRBV28	TRBJ2-7	-	TGTGCCAGCAACACCGGACAGGGGGCCGACGAGCAGTACTTC	CASNTGQGADEQYF
TRBD1	TRBV28	TRBJ1-2	-	TGTGCCAGCAGTTCCGAACCGGGACAGGGGTATGGCTACACCTTC	CASSSEPGQGYGYTF
TRBD1	TRBV5-1	TRBJ1-4	-	TGCGCCAGCAGCTTGGGTGGGACAGGGGAAGAAAAACTGTTTTTT	CASSLGGTGEEKLFF
-	TRBV20-1	TRBJ2-1	-	TGCAGTGCTCGCTACAATGAGCAGTTCTTC	CSARYNEQFF
-	TRBV7-2	TRBJ1-1	-	TGTGCCAGCAGCCCCTATGCGGGATCCACTGAAGCTTTCTTT	CASSPYAGSTEAFF
TRBD1	TRBV7-8	TRBJ1-2	-	TGTGCCAGCAGCTCCAATACCTGGGACAGGCGGAATAACTATGGCTACACCTTC	CASSSNTWDRRNNYGYTF
-	TRBV5-1	TRBJ1-2	-	TGCGCCAGCAGCTTGGTGGCAGCTAACTATGGCTACACCTTC	CASSLVAANYGYTF
TRBD1	TRBV18	TRBJ1-1	-	TGTGCCAGCTCACCACGCGGGACAGGGGCTCGCGCTGAAGCTTTCTTT	CASSPRGTGARAEAFF
TRBD1	TRBV9	TRBJ2-1	-	TGTGCCAGCAGCGGACAGGGGATAAGCACCTACAATGAGCAGTTCTTC	CASSGQGISTYNEQFF
TRBD2	TRBV5-6	TRBJ2-1	-	TGTGCCAGCAGCCTATCTATAGCGGGAGCTAACTACAATGAGCAGTTCTTC	CASSLSIAGANYNEQFF
-	TRBV5-1	TRBJ1-6	-	TGCGCCAGCAGCTTGGAGAGCTCCTATAATTCACCCCTCCACTTT	CASSLESSYNSPLHF
-	TRBV19	TRBJ2-1	once	TGTGCCAGTATAAGCCTAGGCAAAAAGCAGTTCTTC	CASISLGKKQFF
TRBD2	TRBV4-2	TRBJ2-2	-	TGTGCCAGCAGCCAATCTAGCGGGAGGGCCCTTCGGGAGCTGTTTTTT	CASSQSSGRALRELFF
TRBD2	TRBV5-4	TRBJ2-7	-	TGTGCCAGCAGCCAGGGGACTAGCCTCTACGAGCAGTACTTC	CASSQGTSLYEQYF
-	TRBV5-4	TRBJ2-7	-	TGTGCCAGCAGCTTGGGCCCGGGAAGCTCCTACGAGCAGTACTTC	CASSLGPGSSYEQYF
-	TRBV3-1/TRBV3-2	TRBJ1-1	-	TGTGCCAGCAGCCAATCACGGGGCACTGAAGCTTTCTTT	CASSQSRGTEAFF
-	TRBV19	TRBJ1-5	-	TGTGCCAGTAGTATTGGGGGGGCTCACAATCAGCCCCAGCATTTT	CASSIGGAHNQPQHF
TRBD2	TRBV2	TRBJ2-1	-	TGTGCCAGCCGGGAGGGGTACAATGAGCAGTTCTTC	CASREGYNEQFF
TRBD1	TRBV19	TRBJ1-5	-	TGTGCCAGTAGTGCAACCGCCGGGACAGGCGATCAGCCCCAGCATTTT	CASSATAGTGDQPQHF
-	TRBV28	TRBJ1-3	-	TGTGCCAGCAGTTCACAGAACTCTGGAAACACCATATATTTT	CASSSQNSGNTIYF
TRBD1	TRBV30	TRBJ1-2	once	TGTGCCTGGAGCCGACAGGGACCTGGTGGCTACACCTTC	CAWSRQGPGGYTF
TRBD1	TRBV4-1	TRBJ2-1	few	TGCGCCAGCGGTTACGAGGGGGCCTCCTACAATGAGCAGTTCTTC	CASGYEGASYNEQFF
TRBD2	TRBV10-3	TRBJ2-3	-	TGTGCCATCAGTGAGGGACTAGCGGGTCGAGCAGATACGCAGTATTTT	CAISEGLAGRADTQYF
-	TRBV11-2	TRBJ1-4	few	TGTGCCAGCACCTTCAGCCAGGGCAAAAATGAAAAACTGTTTTTT	CASTFSQGKNEKLFF